This entry features one TCR beta chain sequence. Its antigen is undetermined. iRepertoire HTBI primers and Arm-PCR of CDR3 regions built TCR beta libraries. TCRdb re-derived calls from the multiplex PCR reads in MiXCR, one entry per CDR3 protein. Of over 500,000 distinct CDR3 sequences detected, about 16% appear once; the ten largest clones hold approximately 12%. The CDR3 covers 15 residues. The J segment lost 4 bases and the V segment lost 4 bases, leaving 8 bases of the junction unmatched. CDR1 and CDR2 (germline): LGHDT, YNNKEL (reference sequence). This entry belongs to a study of regulatory T cells in long-lasting Graves disease. Regarding the study as a whole: Persistent disease showed a preference for TRBV28, TRBJ1-2 and TRBJ2-5.

As to time point: newly diagnosed GD, antithyroid drugs for less than 3 months. The TCR library was prepared using RNA isolated from PBMCs. These data were also filed under a second study, of T cells in Graves' hyperthyroidism and ophthalmopathy. Turning to that study: Patients counted as stable if ophthalmopathy did not develop within 18 months. When the TCR CDR3 underwent first-round RT-PCR, the HTBI primer set was used.

The sequence was obtained from a man between 18 and 35 years old with Graves disease. V and J are TRBV3-1 and TRBJ2-7; 9 positions match TRBD2. The material sequenced was peripheral blood mononuclear cells (PBMCs), taken at new diagnosis, from a patient treated with antithyroid drugs. The CDR3 region is CASSPTLAGNYEQYF. CDR3 nucleotide sequence: TGTGCCAGCAGCCCAACTCTAGCGGGAAATTACGAGCAGTACTTC.